The rows below give T cell receptor beta chains drawn from one sample of a study of T-cell memory formation after mild COVID-19. Via MiXCR, TCRdb re-called the 5' RACE reads, giving one row per CDR3 protein. Of 150,000 to 200,000 distinct CDR3 sequences listed, about 22% are singletons. Sequences were obtained from PBMCs or a T cell subset sorted from them (not recorded which). The origin of the receptors is an adult woman who had mild COVID-19 (a few samples of this study predate the infection). Cell type and time point are not known. CDR3s include the opening cysteine and the closing phenylalanine or tryptophan. The D gene is left open where the match is weak. Size is omitted from some rows. Given values are once, few, many or a class for expanded clones.

TRBJ1-2 | NA | TRBV5-1 | NA | TGCGCCAGCAGCTTGGGACAGGAGTCTCCGCGCTATGGCTACACCTTC | CASSLGQESPRYGYTF
TRBJ2-1 | NA | TRBV20-1 | few | TGCAGTGCCATCGGAGGGCCCCCTTCCTACAATGAGCAGTTCTTC | CSAIGGPPSYNEQFF
TRBJ2-7 | NA | TRBV6-2/TRBV6-3 | NA | TGTGCCAGCGGAATTCTGCAGGGAAACGAGCAGTACTTC | CASGILQGNEQYF
TRBJ2-7 | TRBD1 | TRBV29-1 | few | TGCAGCGTTGAATTTGGGGACAGGGGAATTAACGAGCAGTACTTC | CSVEFGDRGINEQYF
TRBJ2-3 | NA | TRBV7-3 | many | TGTGCCAGCAACAATGGAGGGGCGGATACGCAGTATTTT | CASNNGGADTQYF
TRBJ2-7 | TRBD1 | TRBV14 | few | TGTGCCAGCAGCCAACAGACAGGGGGCTACGAGCAGTACTTC | CASSQQTGGYEQYF
TRBJ2-1 | NA | TRBV7-2 | NA | TGTGCCAGCAGCCCAAGGGTCAATGAGCAGTTCTTC | CASSPRVNEQFF
TRBJ1-5 | NA | TRBV27 | NA | TGTGCCAGCGCTAGTTATAGCAATCAGCCCCAGCATTTT | CASASYSNQPQHF
TRBJ1-1 | NA | TRBV6-5 | NA | TGTGCCAGCAGTTACTACTCGGCCAACACTGAAGCTTTCTTT | CASSYYSANTEAFF
TRBJ2-7 | NA | TRBV20-1 | many | TGCAGTGCTAAGGGGCTTGCCCTAAGCTCCTACGAGCAGTACTTC | CSAKGLALSSYEQYF
TRBJ2-7 | NA | TRBV4-3 | NA | TGCGCCAGCAGCCAAGATCCGTCATATGCCTACGAGCAGTACTTC | CASSQDPSYAYEQYF
TRBJ1-2 | NA | TRBV6-2/TRBV6-3 | NA | TGTGCCAGCAGATTGGGTGACTATGGCTACACCTTC | CASRLGDYGYTF
TRBJ2-7 | NA | TRBV14 | few | TGTGCCAGCAGCGGTGGAGGGGGCGCCTCCTACGAGCAGTACTTC | CASSGGGGASYEQYF
TRBJ1-1 | NA | TRBV11-2 | few | TGTGCCAGTTTCAGAGGTGAAGCTTTCTTT | CASFRGEAFF
TRBJ2-1 | TRBD2 | TRBV7-2 | few | TGTGCCAGCAGCCACGGAATTGGCGGGAGTATGAATGAGCAGTTCTTC | CASSHGIGGSMNEQFF
TRBJ1-1 | NA | TRBV2 | few | TGTGCCAGCAGTGTTGGTCTGAACACTGAAGCTTTCTTT | CASSVGLNTEAFF
TRBJ2-5 | NA | TRBV29-1 | NA | TGCAGCGTTGGGGGGGAGACCCAGTACTTC | CSVGGETQYF
TRBJ2-2 | NA | TRBV6-5 | NA | TGTGCCAGCCTGGGGACATCGAACACCGGGGAGCTGTTTTTT | CASLGTSNTGELFF
TRBJ1-1 | NA | TRBV4-2 | few | TGTGCCAGCAGGGTCATTGGGGATCTGAACACTGAAGCTTTCTTT | CASRVIGDLNTEAFF
TRBJ2-3 | NA | TRBV27 | NA | TGTGCCAGCAGTTTAAGACAGGCAATAGATACGCAGTATTTT | CASSLRQAIDTQYF
TRBJ2-1 | TRBD1 | TRBV7-6 | few | TGTGCCAGCAGCCGGGACAGGGGCTACAATGAGCAGTTCTTC | CASSRDRGYNEQFF
TRBJ1-5 | NA | TRBV27 | few | TGTGCCAGCAGTTTTAGTGATCCCAATCAGCCCCAGCATTTT | CASSFSDPNQPQHF
TRBJ2-1 | NA | TRBV24-1 | few | TGTGCCACCAGTGATTCACGTAATGAGCAGTTCTTC | CATSDSRNEQFF
TRBJ2-7 | NA | TRBV7-3 | few | TGTGCCAGCAGCCTAGGACCGGGCGGCTCCTACGAGCAGTACTTC | CASSLGPGGSYEQYF
TRBJ2-5 | NA | TRBV7-9 | NA | TGTGCCAGCAGCTTTGTGAACGACGGGACCCAGTACTTC | CASSFVNDGTQYF
TRBJ1-1 | NA | TRBV7-3 | NA | TGTGCCAGCAGCTTACGAGGGTACGGCACTGAAGCTTTCTTT | CASSLRGYGTEAFF
TRBJ1-1 | TRBD1 | TRBV13 | NA | TGTGCCAGCAGCCAATGGACAGGGCAAGCTTTCTTT | CASSQWTGQAFF
TRBJ1-1 | NA | TRBV7-9 | few | TGTGCCAGCAGGGATACAGGGAACACTGAAGCTTTCTTT | CASRDTGNTEAFF
TRBJ2-7 | NA | TRBV5-1 | NA | TGCGCCAGCAGCTTGGCGGGGTATAGCTCCTACGAGCAGTACTTC | CASSLAGYSSYEQYF
TRBJ2-1 | NA | TRBV20-1 | NA | TGCAGTGCCCAAGTTGGACCCGGGGGCAATGAGCAGTTCTTC | CSAQVGPGGNEQFF
TRBJ2-7 | NA | TRBV13 | NA | TGTGCCAGCAGCTTCGAGGACAACTTATACGAGCAGTACTTC | CASSFEDNLYEQYF
TRBJ2-1 | NA | TRBV11-2 | few | TGTGCCAGCAGCTTAGCGAGGGGGAGGGACTACAATGAGCAGTTCTTC | CASSLARGRDYNEQFF
TRBJ1-1 | NA | TRBV30 | NA | TGTGCCTGGAGTTCTGGAACAGGTGAAGCTTTCTTT | CAWSSGTGEAFF
TRBJ1-1 | NA | TRBV29-1 | NA | TGCAGCGTTGGACCCTCCATGAACACTGAAGCTTTCTTT | CSVGPSMNTEAFF
TRBJ1-1 | NA | TRBV12-3/TRBV12-4 | NA | TGTGCCAGCAGTTTGGGAGGGAATTACGGTTTCTTT | CASSLGGNYGFF
TRBJ2-2 | TRBD2 | TRBV11-2 | NA | TGTGCCAGCAGCGGCTTAGCGGGTACCGGGGAGCTGTTTTTT | CASSGLAGTGELFF
TRBJ2-3 | TRBD2 | TRBV2 | NA | TGTGCCAGCCTCCTACTAGCGGAGTACACAGATACGCAGTATTTT | CASLLLAEYTDTQYF
TRBJ1-4 | NA | TRBV11-2 | NA | TGTGCCAGCAGCGGGCCCTACGGGGGCGGTGAAAAACTGTTTTTT | CASSGPYGGGEKLFF
TRBJ2-1 | NA | TRBV19 | few | TGTGCCAGTAGTATGTCCCCCAATGAGCAGTTCTTC | CASSMSPNEQFF
TRBJ2-7 | NA | TRBV4-3 | few | TGCGCCAGCAGCCAAGGGAGTGCAAGCTCCTACGAGCAGTACTTC | CASSQGSASSYEQYF